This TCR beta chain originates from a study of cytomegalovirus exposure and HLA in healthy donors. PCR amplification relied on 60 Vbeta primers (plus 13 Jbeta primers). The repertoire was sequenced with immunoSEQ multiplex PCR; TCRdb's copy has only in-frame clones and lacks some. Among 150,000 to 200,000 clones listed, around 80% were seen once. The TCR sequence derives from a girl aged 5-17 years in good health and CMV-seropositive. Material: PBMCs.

The DNA of the CDR3 is TGTGCCTGGAGCGCCAACAGGAACACAGATACGCAGTATTTT. It specifies CAWSANRNTDTQYF. The chain recombines TRBV30 with TRBJ2-3, with D perhaps matching TRBD1 (5 bases). This CDR3 is built from 14 residues. The ends were cut back, 3 bases at V and 2 bases at J, with 12 bases in the middle. Germline CDR1 and CDR2: GTSNPN and SVGIG (reference sequence).